This note documents a single T cell receptor (beta chain) sequence. Participants, about 18 to 90 years old, spanned around 25 US areas. The data were obtained in a study of blood T cell repertoires in COVID-19. Study information: The analysed material was cDNA or gDNA that came from T cells, B-cell-depleted T cells, or PBMCs.

Germline V CDR1 and CDR2: KGHSH, LQKENI. There are 13 residues in the CDR3. Trimming left V 1 base short and J 2 bases short, with 4 bases between. Per the original data handling: Amplification of reference gene primers provided the estimated nucleated cell counts. Repertoires were generated with immunoSEQ multiplex PCR, while TCRdb's copy carries only in-frame clones and drops some. The V and J calls and the clone size are those of that table, but D and trimming were determined from the DNA. The repertoire holds approximately 220,000 clones, with 87% as singletons. What was sequenced was PBMCs or T cells enriched from blood (not recorded which). This receptor was identified in a woman aged 25 to 39 with acute COVID-19. This chain joins TRBV18 and TRBJ2-3, with D uncertain. The CDR3 sequence: CASSPLNTDTQYF. The CDR3 DNA follows: TGTGCCAGCTCACCACTTAACACAGATACGCAGTATTTT.